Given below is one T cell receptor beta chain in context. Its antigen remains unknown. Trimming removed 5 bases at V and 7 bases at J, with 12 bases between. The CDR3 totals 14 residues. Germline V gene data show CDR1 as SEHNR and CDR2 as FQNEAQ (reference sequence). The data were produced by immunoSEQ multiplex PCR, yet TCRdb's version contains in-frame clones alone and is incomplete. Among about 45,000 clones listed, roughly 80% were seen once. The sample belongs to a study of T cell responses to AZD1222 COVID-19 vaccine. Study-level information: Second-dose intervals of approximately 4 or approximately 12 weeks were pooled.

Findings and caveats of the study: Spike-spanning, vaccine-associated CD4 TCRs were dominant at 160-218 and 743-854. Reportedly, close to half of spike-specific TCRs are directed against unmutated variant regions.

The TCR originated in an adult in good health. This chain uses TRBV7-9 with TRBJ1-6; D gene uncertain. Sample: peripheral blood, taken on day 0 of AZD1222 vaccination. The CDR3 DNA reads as TGTGCCAGCAGCGGCCGGGCTCTGAATTCACCCCTCCACTTT. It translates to CASSGRALNSPLHF.